Listed below are T cell receptor beta chains from one sample, sequenced in a study of CD8+ T cells in alopecia areata. Sequencing used immunoSEQ multiplex PCR; TCRdb keeps in-frame clones, though not all of them. The table has around 200,000 clones, 45% to 65% seen once. This specimen was CD4+ T cells sorted from blood, taken at week 4, from a patient treated with tofacitinib. These receptors originate from a human donor with alopecia areata. The CDR3 runs from the conserved cysteine through the conserved F or W. D genes are given only for firm matches. Clone size is shown for a subset of rows, as once, few, many or a class of expanded clone.

v_gene,abundance,j_gene,d_gene,CDR3aa,CDR3nt
TRBV5-1,.,TRBJ2-2,.,CASSPGVADTGELFF,TGCGCCAGCAGCCCCGGGGTAGCGGACACCGGGGAGCTGTTTTTT
TRBV29-1,.,TRBJ1-1,.,CSEKTGSGGEAFF,TGCAGCGAAAAGACAGGCTCGGGCGGTGAAGCTTTCTTT
TRBV7-2,.,TRBJ1-5,.,CASSLALDQPQHF,TGTGCCAGCAGCTTAGCCCTGGATCAGCCCCAGCATTTT
TRBV29-1,.,TRBJ1-1,.,CSGTRGGTEAFF,TGCAGCGGTACCAGAGGAGGGACTGAAGCTTTCTTT
TRBV14,.,TRBJ1-1,.,CASSQEWGGNTEAFF,TGTGCCAGCAGCCAAGAATGGGGAGGGAACACTGAAGCTTTCTTT
TRBV6-1,.,TRBJ2-1,.,CASTSMGYNEQFF,TGTGCCAGCACGTCAATGGGGTACAATGAGCAGTTCTTC
TRBV7-2,.,TRBJ2-7,TRBD2,CASSSPGLAGDPEQYF,TGTGCCAGCAGCTCCCCCGGGTTAGCGGGAGATCCGGAGCAGTACTTC
TRBV27,few,TRBJ2-2,.,CASSLLGSGELFF,TGTGCCAGCAGTTTACTGGGCTCCGGGGAGCTGTTTTTT
TRBV29-1,.,TRBJ2-1,.,CSVEEGAVSPFF,TGCAGCGTTGAAGAGGGGGCAGTTTCGCCGTTCTTC
TRBV18,.,TRBJ1-5,.,CASSPTQGVQPQHF,TGTGCCAGCTCACCTACACAGGGTGTTCAGCCCCAGCATTTT
TRBV5-1,.,TRBJ2-5,.,CASSLGQETQYF,TGCGCCAGCAGCTTGGGCCAAGAGACCCAGTACTTC
TRBV7-8,.,TRBJ2-3,TRBD2,CASRPSGSGDTQYF,TGTGCCAGCAGACCTAGCGGGAGTGGAGATACGCAGTATTTT
TRBV7-3,.,TRBJ2-1,TRBD1,CASSPRTGYGQFF,TGTGCCAGCAGCCCTCGGACAGGCTATGGGCAGTTCTTC
TRBV4-1,.,TRBJ2-5,TRBD2,CASSHPGTSGQETQYF,TGCGCCAGCAGCCACCCCGGGACTAGCGGCCAAGAGACCCAGTACTTC
TRBV5-6,.,TRBJ1-1,.,CASSFGPTNTEAFF,TGTGCCAGCAGTTTCGGGCCCACGAACACTGAAGCTTTCTTT
TRBV5-1,.,TRBJ2-7,TRBD1,CASSQGTGSYF,TGCGCCAGCAGCCAAGGGACAGGGTCGTACTTC
TRBV15,.,TRBJ2-1,.,CATSRDRREPLGDEQFF,TGTGCCACCAGCAGAGATCGCAGGGAACCCCTTGGGGATGAGCAGTTCTTC
TRBV30,.,TRBJ1-5,.,CAWSLDHNQPQHF,TGTGCCTGGAGTTTGGACCACAATCAGCCCCAGCATTTT
TRBV5-1,.,TRBJ2-3,.,CASSLSVSNKNTDTQYF,TGCGCCAGCAGCTTGAGTGTTTCGAATAAAAACACAGATACGCAGTATTTT
TRBV7-9,.,TRBJ1-5,.,CASSLAAEGPQHF,TGTGCCAGCAGCTTAGCGGCCGAGGGGCCCCAGCATTTT
TRBV4-1,.,TRBJ2-1,TRBD2,CASSQSERESYNEQFF,TGCGCCAGCAGCCAATCTGAGCGGGAGTCCTACAATGAGCAGTTCTTC
TRBV5-4,.,TRBJ2-3,TRBD1,CASSPDPTGIRTDTQYF,TGTGCCAGCAGCCCCGACCCGACAGGGATTCGCACAGATACGCAGTATTTT
TRBV30,.,TRBJ1-1,.,CAWTERIRAFF,TGTGCCTGGACTGAGCGGATTCGAGCTTTCTTT
TRBV15,once,TRBJ2-5,TRBD1,CATSSGQGAWETQYF,TGTGCCACCAGCAGTGGACAGGGGGCATGGGAGACCCAGTACTTC
TRBV2,few,TRBJ2-5,.,CASSEGWGVTQYF,TGTGCCAGCAGTGAAGGGTGGGGGGTGACCCAGTACTTC
TRBV7-9,once,TRBJ2-7,TRBD2,CASSLIGTSGSYEQYF,TGTGCCAGCAGCTTAATCGGGACTAGCGGGAGCTACGAGCAGTACTTC
TRBV25-1,.,TRBJ2-1,.,CASSRNEQFF,TGTGCCAGCAGCAGGAATGAGCAGTTCTTC
TRBV10-3,once,TRBJ2-1,TRBD1,CAISESGQEANNEQFF,TGTGCCATCAGTGAGTCAGGACAGGAGGCTAACAATGAGCAGTTCTTC
TRBV14,.,TRBJ2-1,TRBD2,CASSQDSTSGNNEQFF,TGTGCCAGCAGCCAAGATTCGACTAGCGGGAACAATGAGCAGTTCTTC
TRBV6-6,.,TRBJ2-7,.,CASTATSYEQYF,TGTGCCAGCACTGCTACTTCCTACGAGCAGTACTTC
TRBV7-9,few,TRBJ1-3,TRBD1,CASSTQQGIENTIYF,TGTGCCAGCAGCACACAACAGGGGATCGAAAACACCATATATTTT
TRBV30,.,TRBJ2-1,TRBD2,CAWERTSGYNEQFF,TGTGCCTGGGAGCGGACTAGCGGGTACAATGAGCAGTTCTTC
TRBV29-1,few,TRBJ2-5,.,CSSGQSETQYF,TGCAGCTCTGGACAGTCAGAGACCCAGTACTTC
TRBV29-1,.,TRBJ2-7,.,CSVGAQGLYEQYF,TGCAGCGTTGGAGCGCAGGGGCTCTACGAGCAGTACTTC
TRBV5-6,.,TRBJ2-3,.,CASSLGFTDTQYF,TGTGCCAGCAGCTTGGGATTCACAGATACGCAGTATTTT
TRBV6-1,.,TRBJ1-5,.,CASSTAGYSNQPQHF,TGTGCCAGCAGTACGGCGGGGTATAGCAATCAGCCCCAGCATTTT
TRBV5-8,.,TRBJ2-4,.,CASSFPPGDTKNIQYF,TGTGCCAGCAGCTTCCCTCCGGGGGATACCAAAAACATTCAGTACTTC
TRBV11-2,.,TRBJ2-5,TRBD2,CASSLERGAAQYF,TGTGCCAGCAGCTTGGAGCGGGGGGCGGCCCAGTACTTC
TRBV29-1,.,TRBJ1-1,.,CSVERGKTEAFF,TGCAGCGTTGAACGAGGGAAGACTGAAGCTTTCTTT
TRBV18,.,TRBJ2-1,TRBD2,CASLASRGGVINEQFF,TGTGCCAGCCTCGCCTCCCGCGGGGGAGTCATCAATGAGCAGTTCTTC
TRBV29-1,.,TRBJ1-1,.,CSVDSLIGTEAFF,TGCAGCGTGGACAGTCTGATAGGAACTGAAGCTTTCTTT
TRBV29-1,once,TRBJ2-1,TRBD2,CSAPTSGSTYNEQFF,TGCAGCGCACCGACTAGCGGGAGCACCTACAATGAGCAGTTCTTC
TRBV29-1,.,TRBJ2-3,TRBD2,CSVALAGGNTDTQYF,TGCAGCGTTGCACTAGCGGGAGGGAACACAGATACGCAGTATTTT
TRBV25-1,.,TRBJ1-2,TRBD1,CASLGTGRAYGYTF,TGTGCCAGCCTCGGGACAGGGCGAGCCTATGGCTACACCTTC
TRBV6-5,few,TRBJ2-3,TRBD2,CASTDTTSGRDTQYF,TGTGCCAGCACCGACACGACTAGCGGGAGGGATACGCAGTATTTT
TRBV11-2,.,TRBJ1-1,.,CASSRTVNTEAFF,TGTGCCAGCAGCCGGACAGTGAACACTGAAGCTTTCTTT
TRBV25-1,.,TRBJ1-1,.,CASTSGRGALEAFF,TGTGCCAGCACCTCCGGGAGGGGAGCCTTAGAAGCTTTCTTT
TRBV25-1,few,TRBJ2-6,.,CASSESGVTGANVLTF,TGTGCCAGCAGTGAATCTGGGGTTACTGGGGCCAACGTCCTGACTTTC
TRBV27,.,TRBJ2-6,.,CASSRGGLSGANVLTF,TGTGCCAGCAGCCGTGGGGGGCTCTCTGGGGCCAACGTCCTGACTTTC
TRBV15,.,TRBJ2-6,.,CATIGRVGPGANVLTF,TGTGCCACCATCGGCAGGGTGGGCCCTGGGGCCAACGTCCTGACTTTC
TRBV15,.,TRBJ2-7,.,CATSRDRSYEQYF,TGTGCCACCAGCAGAGATCGCAGCTACGAGCAGTACTTC
TRBV29-1,.,TRBJ2-2,.,CSVGNAYSGELFF,TGCAGCGTTGGAAACGCGTATTCGGGGGAGCTGTTTTTT
TRBV11-1,.,TRBJ1-1,TRBD1,CASSRDRVGAFF,TGTGCCAGCAGCCGCGACAGGGTTGGCGCTTTCTTT
TRBV4-1,.,TRBJ1-4,TRBD1,CASSQDRGTGQGESKLFF,TGCGCCAGCAGCCAAGACCGAGGGACGGGGCAGGGGGAGTCAAAACTGTTTTTT
TRBV28,.,TRBJ2-5,.,CASSLGQETQYF,TGTGCCAGCAGTTTGGGGCAAGAGACCCAGTACTTC
TRBV28,.,TRBJ2-7,TRBD2,CASKPGLAVYEQYF,TGTGCCAGCAAACCGGGACTAGCGGTCTACGAGCAGTACTTC